This is a list of T cell receptor beta chains from one sample in a study of control samples from healthy donors and cancer patients. Sequencing used immunoSEQ multiplex PCR; TCRdb keeps in-frame clones, though not all of them. The data show 150,000 to 200,000 clones, with about 93% seen just once and roughly 1.5% held by the top ten. Sequencing was carried out using blood. These receptor sequences come from a man between 18 and 29 years old in good health. Both conserved end residues are trimmed from each CDR3. Each record gives: V gene, J gene, CDR3 protein.

V gene: TRBV20-1; J gene: TRBJ2-4; CDR3 protein: SASTSGGSVVRAGIQY
V gene: TRBV6-5; J gene: TRBJ1-6; CDR3 protein: AGRTGYNSPLH
V gene: TRBV6-2/TRBV6-3; J gene: TRBJ1-2; CDR3 protein: ASSYSTSGRGYT
V gene: TRBV21-1; J gene: TRBJ1-2; CDR3 protein: ASIVNYGYT
V gene: TRBV19; J gene: TRBJ1-5; CDR3 protein: AIGGQGHWSNQPQH
V gene: TRBV28; J gene: TRBJ1-1; CDR3 protein: ASRNREGTEAF
V gene: TRBV5-1; J gene: TRBJ2-6; CDR3 protein: ASSFTGVGANVLT
V gene: TRBV15; J gene: TRBJ2-4; CDR3 protein: ATSRGRWISDGKNIQY
V gene: TRBV9; J gene: TRBJ1-2; CDR3 protein: ASSGDRRYYGYT
V gene: TRBV28; J gene: TRBJ2-1; CDR3 protein: ASSSAGIPYNEQF
V gene: TRBV7-2; J gene: TRBJ2-2; CDR3 protein: ASSLRPGSNTGELF
V gene: TRBV28; J gene: TRBJ2-1; CDR3 protein: ASSLTGEQF
V gene: TRBV5-4; J gene: TRBJ2-7; CDR3 protein: ASSVAGEVEQY
V gene: TRBV2; J gene: TRBJ1-6; CDR3 protein: ASTSGRNSPLH
V gene: TRBV5-1; J gene: TRBJ1-1; CDR3 protein: ASCRDTLLGTEAF
V gene: TRBV5-1; J gene: TRBJ1-4; CDR3 protein: ASSLVGTNNEKLF
V gene: TRBV11-3; J gene: TRBJ2-1; CDR3 protein: ASSLSGTRHNEQF
V gene: TRBV6-5; J gene: TRBJ2-7; CDR3 protein: ATQTSSYEQY
V gene: TRBV2; J gene: TRBJ1-6; CDR3 protein: ASWASSSYNSPLH
V gene: TRBV3-1/TRBV3-2; J gene: TRBJ2-7; CDR3 protein: ASSQESGGFYEQY
V gene: TRBV2; J gene: TRBJ2-7; CDR3 protein: ASSDTYSYEQY
V gene: TRBV4-1; J gene: TRBJ1-5; CDR3 protein: ASSDMGNQPQH
V gene: TRBV19; J gene: TRBJ2-5; CDR3 protein: ASSIRGGQETQY
V gene: TRBV5-1; J gene: TRBJ1-3; CDR3 protein: ASSMGDSNSGNTIY
V gene: TRBV7-8; J gene: TRBJ1-1; CDR3 protein: ASSLFSVNTEAF
V gene: TRBV27; J gene: TRBJ2-7; CDR3 protein: ASSAPALGAYEQY
V gene: TRBV27; J gene: TRBJ2-5; CDR3 protein: ASRGGYQETQY
V gene: TRBV5-1; J gene: TRBJ2-5; CDR3 protein: ASSLGDRDEETQY
V gene: TRBV13; J gene: TRBJ2-3; CDR3 protein: ASSPTSGATDTQY
V gene: TRBV10-3; J gene: TRBJ2-5; CDR3 protein: AIRSDVAATETQY
V gene: TRBV18; J gene: TRBJ2-1; CDR3 protein: ASSPPNTGGREQF
V gene: TRBV3-1/TRBV3-2; J gene: TRBJ1-2; CDR3 protein: ASSRQGSKDYGYT
V gene: TRBV19; J gene: TRBJ1-2; CDR3 protein: ASSPHGTGREANYGYT
V gene: TRBV6-5; J gene: TRBJ1-2; CDR3 protein: ASSYADSRNGYT
V gene: TRBV7-2; J gene: TRBJ1-3; CDR3 protein: ASSSAQGARGNTIY
V gene: TRBV4-1; J gene: TRBJ1-3; CDR3 protein: ASSQDIQGRNTIY
V gene: TRBV5-1; J gene: TRBJ2-3; CDR3 protein: ASSPEATDTQY
V gene: TRBV9; J gene: TRBJ1-4; CDR3 protein: ASSVGGGLSEKLF
V gene: TRBV4-2; J gene: TRBJ2-3; CDR3 protein: ASSPARGGGSTDTQY
V gene: TRBV2; J gene: TRBJ2-7; CDR3 protein: ASSDRGGEQY
V gene: TRBV12-3/TRBV12-4; J gene: TRBJ1-5; CDR3 protein: ASSTGDNQPQH